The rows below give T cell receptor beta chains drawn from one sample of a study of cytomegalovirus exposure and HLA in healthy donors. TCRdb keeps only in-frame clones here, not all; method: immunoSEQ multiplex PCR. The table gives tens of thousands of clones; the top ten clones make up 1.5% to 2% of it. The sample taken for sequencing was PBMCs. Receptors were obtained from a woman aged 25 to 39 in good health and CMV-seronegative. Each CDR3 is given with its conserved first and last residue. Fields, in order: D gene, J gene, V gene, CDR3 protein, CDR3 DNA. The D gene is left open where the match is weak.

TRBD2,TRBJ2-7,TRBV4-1,CASSPGLAGSPYEQYF,TGCGCCAGCAGCCCGGGACTAGCGGGATCCCCCTACGAGCAGTACTTC
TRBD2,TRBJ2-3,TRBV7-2,CASSLTSGGATDTQYF,TGTGCCAGCAGCTTGACTAGCGGGGGGGCCACAGATACGCAGTATTTT
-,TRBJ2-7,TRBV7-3,CASSLTKASVPYEQYF,TGTGCCAGCAGCTTAACAAAGGCTAGCGTTCCCTACGAGCAGTACTTC
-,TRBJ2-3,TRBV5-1,CASSLRETDKQYF,TGCGCCAGCAGCTTGCGAGAGACAGATAAGCAGTATTTT
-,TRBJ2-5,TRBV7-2,CASSSIPQGGEQYF,TGTGCCAGCAGCTCCATACCACAGGGAGGGGAGCAGTACTTC
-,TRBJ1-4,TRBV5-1,CASSLIPGRGLFF,TGCGCCAGCAGCTTGATTCCTGGCCGGGGACTGTTTTTT
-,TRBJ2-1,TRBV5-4,CASSPSGLRAGEQFF,TGTGCCAGCAGCCCGTCGGGACTGAGGGCCGGTGAGCAGTTCTTC
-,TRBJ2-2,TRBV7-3,CASSSDRNTGELFF,TGTGCCAGCAGCTCCGACAGGAACACCGGGGAGCTGTTTTTT
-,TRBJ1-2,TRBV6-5,CASSYPLGGDGYGYTF,TGTGCCAGCAGTTACCCCCTGGGAGGGGATGGCTATGGCTACACCTTC
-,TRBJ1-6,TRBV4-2,CASSQAPGNNSPLHF,TGTGCCAGCAGCCAAGCTCCCGGGAATAATTCACCCCTCCACTTT
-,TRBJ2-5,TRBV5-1,CASSSQETQYF,TGCGCCAGCAGCTCACAAGAGACCCAGTACTTC
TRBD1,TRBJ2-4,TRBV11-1,CASSPRQGARDIQYF,TGTGCCAGCAGCCCCCGACAGGGGGCGAGGGACATTCAGTACTTC
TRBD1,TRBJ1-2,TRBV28,CASSHGGTGSYGYTF,TGTGCCAGCAGCCACGGGGGGACAGGGAGCTATGGCTACACCTTC